This passage covers 6 T cell receptor beta chains from one sample sequenced in a study of blood T cell repertoires in COVID-19 (TCRdb year 2020). Library construction relied on the immunoSEQ multiplex PCR assay. In its TCRdb copy, this immuneACCESS table keeps in-frame sequences only and misses some clones. Where compared with another copy, unresolved V genes explain less than half of these, and the others have no known cause. The sample profile shows tens of thousands of clones; over 75% of them were found once. Clones ranked in the top ten supply around 4.1% of the sample. Sequencing input: peripheral blood. Receptors originate from a woman in her fifties or sixties with acute or convalescent COVID-19.

The J gene is TRBJ1-2, the V gene TRBV5-1; tentatively, D is TRBD1 (6 bases). V was pared by 3 bases and J by 4 bases, with 10 bases between. The CDR3 is made up of 13 amino acids. Germline V lookup: CDR1 SGHRS, CDR2 YFSETQ. The CDR3 DNA follows: TGCGCCAGCAGCTCGACAGGTATCTATGGCTACACCTTC. It specifies CASSSTGIYGYTF.

The CDR3 sequence is CASSKEGTDTQYF. CDR3 sequence (DNA): TGTGCCAGCAGCAAAGAGGGCACAGATACGCAGTATTTT. The V gene is TRBV7-3, the J gene TRBJ2-3, with D unresolved. The germline CDR1 and CDR2 sequences are SGHTA and FQGTGA. The CDR3 loop spans 13 amino acids. The V end lost 5 bases, the J end lost 1 base, and 7 bases lay between the germline ends.

This clone was counted once. The CDR3 nucleotides are TGTGCCAGCAGCTCCGGTGAATGGGCCAGCACAGATACGCAGTATTTT. Protein product: CASSSGEWASTDTQYF. V is TRBV11-2 and J is TRBJ2-3; no reliable D call. Trimming shortened V by 4 bases and J by 0 bases, and 14 bases separated the two germline ends. CDR1 is SGHAT and CDR2 is FQNNGV in the germline V gene. The CDR3 consists of 16 residues.

The CDR3 bases are TGTGCCAGTAGTATAGGCCTGGGACTAGTCGGGGGGGGCAATGAGCAGTTCTTC. Translating gives CASSIGLGLVGGGNEQFF. The rearrangement links TRBV19 to TRBJ2-1, with TRBD2 matching 8 bases. V trimming: 1 base; J trimming: 6 bases; junction bases outside the gene matches: 14. The germline V gene has CDR1 LNHDA and CDR2 SQIVND (reference sequence). The CDR3 is 18 amino acids.

Only one count was recorded for this clone. The rearrangement joins TRBV5-1 to TRBJ2-6; D not resolved. The CDR3 has 16 residues. The germline V gene encodes CDR1 SGHRS and CDR2 YFSETQ. Trimming stripped 1 base from V and 0 bases from J, with 8 bases between. This CDR3 is CASSLSHFSGANVLTF. CDR3 sequence (DNA): TGCGCCAGCAGCTTGAGCCATTTCTCTGGGGCCAACGTCCTGACTTTC. Together with reference TRBV5-1 and TRBJ2-6, the CDR3 gives the full variable domain: KAGVTQTPRYLIKTRGQQVTLSCSPISGHRSVSWYQQTPGQGLQFLFEYFSETQRNKGNFPGRFSGRQFSNSRSEMNVSTLELGDSALYLCASSLSHFSGANVLTFGAGSRLTVL.

The chain couples TRBV28 to TRBJ1-2; D might be TRBD1 (5 bases). Trimming removed 7 bases from V and 5 bases from J, with 14 bases in between. CDR1 MDHEN and CDR2 SYDVKM come from the germline V gene. The CDR3 contains 13 residues. CDR3 bases: TGTGCCAGCAACGGCAGGGTCCGTTATGGCTACACCTTC. Translated: CASNGRVRYGYTF.